What follows are 9 T cell receptor beta chains derived from one specimen sequenced in a study of beta chain features in type 1 diabetes. cDNA synthesis used the whole RNA isolate, giving expressed TCRB sequences. TCRdb keeps only in-frame clones here, not all; method: immunoSEQ multiplex PCR. The sample includes about 180,000 clones, about 13% of them seen just once. Sequencing used central memory CD4+ T cells from blood. The receptors derive from a woman between 18 and 30 years old in good health.

This rearrangement joins TRBV7-2 to TRBJ2-7; D is unresolved. The CDR3 runs to 11 residues. Trimming pared 5 bases from V and 5 bases from J, leaving 7 bases between. Germline CDR1 is SGHTA and CDR2 is FQGNSA. CDR3 amino acids: CASSARDEQYF. CDR3 DNA sequence: TGTGCCAGCAGCGCTCGGGACGAGCAGTACTTC.

In this sample, this clone turned up a few times. This rearrangement joins TRBV19 to TRBJ2-1; 8 positions match TRBD2. Trimming removed 5 bases from V and 0 bases from J; junction bases left unmatched: 6. Germline lookup yields CDR1 LNHDA and CDR2 SQIVND (reference sequence). This CDR3 has 16 amino acids. The chain's CDR3 is CASSPLAGLSYNEQFF. As DNA, the CDR3 is TGTGCCAGTAGTCCGCTAGCGGGTCTCTCCTACAATGAGCAGTTCTTC.

This clone has only a few counts. V is TRBV30 and J is TRBJ2-3, with D tentatively TRBD1 (6 bases). This CDR3 region has 12 residues. Germline-derived CDR1 and CDR2 are GTSNPN and SVGIG (reference sequence). Trimming shortened V by 4 bases and J by 4 bases, and 9 bases separated the two germline ends. The DNA for the CDR3 is TGTGCCTGGAAAGGGGGAGCAGATACGCAGTATTTT. This translates into CAWKGGADTQYF.

This clone has more than one count but fewer than ten. The V call is TRBV6-1, the J call TRBJ1-2; D remains unclear. Germline lookup yields CDR1 MNHNS and CDR2 SASEGT. The CDR3 covers 16 residues. The V end lost 4 bases, the J end lost 4 bases, and 19 bases lay between the germline ends. CDR3 region: CASSARAIDNSYGYTF. The CDR3 coding sequence is TGTGCCAGCAGTGCGAGGGCCATAGACAACTCCTATGGCTACACCTTC.

The chain uses TRBV29-1 and TRBJ2-3; 9 bases align to TRBD1. Trimming removed 5 bases from V and 3 bases from J; junction bases left unmatched: 9. Germline loops: CDR1 SQVTM, CDR2 ANQGSEA. This CDR3 has 15 residues. The DNA of the CDR3 is TGCAGCGTTAAACCGGGACAGGGTTCGACAGATACGCAGTATTTT. This sequence encodes CSVKPGQGSTDTQYF.

The gene calls are TRBV30 and TRBJ1-1; the D is unclear. Trimming took off 2 bases at V and 1 base at J, with 14 bases between the two ends. The germline V gene encodes CDR1 GTSNPN and CDR2 SVGIG (reference sequence). The CDR3 spans 15 residues. The CDR3 DNA is TGTGCCTGGAGTACCCGCAGGACTACGAACACTGAAGCTTTCTTT. Translating it yields CAWSTRRTTNTEAFF.

This clone turned up a few times. The V and J genes are TRBV29-1 and TRBJ2-4, with 7 positions matching TRBD1. The CDR3 loop spans 13 amino acids. The germline gives CDR1 SQVTM, CDR2 ANQGSEA. Unmatched junction bases numbered 7, after V lost 5 bases and J lost 6 bases. The CDR3 DNA sequence: TGCAGCGTTTTGAAGGGGGCCGGAAACATTCAGTACTTC. This encodes CSVLKGAGNIQYF.

This chain connects TRBV10-3 to TRBJ2-5; tentative D call: TRBD2 (5 bases). The CDR3 consists of 13 residues. The V gene lost 11 bases and the J gene lost 1 base, with 14 bases spanning the gap. In germline, CDR1 is ENHRY, CDR2 SYGVKD. DNA for the CDR3: TGTGCCTCTAAGCGGCCGTTCCAAGAGACCCAGTACTTC. Translating it yields CASKRPFQETQYF.

This clone has only a few counts. Other DNA sequences in the same sample also yield this CDR3. The chain is built from TRBV5-4 and TRBJ2-7; 7 nucleotides line up with TRBD1. This CDR3 is 14 amino acids long. Per germline, CDR1 SGHNT and CDR2 YYREEE (reference sequence). The V and J ends lost 3 bases and 1 base, in that order; junction bases with no gene match: 4. In DNA, the CDR3 is TGTGCCAGCAGCTCACAGGGGACATCCTACGAGCAGTACTTC. As protein: CASSSQGTSYEQYF.